This TCR beta chain was obtained from a study of blood T cell repertoires in COVID-19. In the study's own analysis: Reference gene primers were amplified, and this amplification served to estimate nucleated cell counts. Measured with immunoSEQ multiplex PCR; TCRdb has only the in-frame clones, and not every one. For V, J and clone size, that table is used; D and trimming come from the DNA. This table holds 25,000 to 35,000 clones, roughly 83% found once. The V gene lost 3 bases and the J gene lost 7 bases, with 18 bases spanning the gap. The germline gives CDR1 SGHVS, CDR2 FNYEAQ. The CDR3 has 16 amino acids.

The chain combines TRBV7-6 with TRBJ1-4; tentatively, D is TRBD1 (6 bases). The receptor was isolated from a man aged 70 or older with active COVID-19. Input material: peripheral blood. CDR3 amino acids: CASSFGAGGLREKLFF. The CDR3 DNA reads as TGTGCCAGCAGCTTCGGCGCGGGGGGCTTACGTGAAAAACTGTTTTTT.